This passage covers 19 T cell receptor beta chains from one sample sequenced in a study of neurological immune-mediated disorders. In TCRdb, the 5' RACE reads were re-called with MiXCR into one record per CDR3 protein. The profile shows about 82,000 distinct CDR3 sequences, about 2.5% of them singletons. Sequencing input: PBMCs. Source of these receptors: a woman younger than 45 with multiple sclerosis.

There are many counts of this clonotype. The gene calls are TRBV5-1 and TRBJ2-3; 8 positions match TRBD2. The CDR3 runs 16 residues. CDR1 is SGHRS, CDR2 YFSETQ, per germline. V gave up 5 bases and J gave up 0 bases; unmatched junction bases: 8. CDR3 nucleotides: TGCGCCAGCAGGGAAGGGACTAGAGTTAGCACAGATACGCAGTATTTT. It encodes CASREGTRVSTDTQYF.

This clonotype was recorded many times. The CDR3 protein is CSARDAGADNSPLHF. The CDR3 DNA reads as TGCAGTGCTAGAGATGCTGGCGCCGATAATTCACCCCTCCACTTT. This chain joins TRBV20-1 and TRBJ1-6; D uncertain. Germline assignment: CDR1 DFQATT and CDR2 SNEGSKA (reference sequence). The V gene lost 0 bases and the J gene lost 5 bases, with 11 bases spanning the gap. There are 15 residues in the CDR3.

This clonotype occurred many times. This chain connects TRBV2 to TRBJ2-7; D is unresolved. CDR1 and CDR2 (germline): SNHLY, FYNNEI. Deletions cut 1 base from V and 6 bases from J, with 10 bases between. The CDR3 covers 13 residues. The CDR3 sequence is CASSEEVWVEQYF. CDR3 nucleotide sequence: TGTGCCAGCAGTGAAGAGGTTTGGGTCGAGCAGTACTTC.

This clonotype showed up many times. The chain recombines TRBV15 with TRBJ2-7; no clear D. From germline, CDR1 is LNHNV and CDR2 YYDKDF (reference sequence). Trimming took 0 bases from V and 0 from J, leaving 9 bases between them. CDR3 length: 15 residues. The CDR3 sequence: CATSRDPTDSYEQYF. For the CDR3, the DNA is TGTGCCACCAGCAGAGATCCGACGGACTCCTACGAGCAGTACTTC.

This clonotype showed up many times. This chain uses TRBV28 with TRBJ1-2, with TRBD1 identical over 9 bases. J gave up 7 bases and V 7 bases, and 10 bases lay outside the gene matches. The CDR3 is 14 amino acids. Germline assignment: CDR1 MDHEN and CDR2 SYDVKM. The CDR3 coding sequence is TGTGCCAGCACCCAACCGGGACAGGGCTTTGGCTACACCTTC. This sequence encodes CASTQPGQGFGYTF.

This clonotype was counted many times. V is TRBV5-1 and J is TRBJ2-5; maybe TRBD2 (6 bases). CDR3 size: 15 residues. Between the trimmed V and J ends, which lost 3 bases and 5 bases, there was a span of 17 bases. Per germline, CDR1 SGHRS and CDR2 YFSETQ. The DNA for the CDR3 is TGCGCCAGCAGCTATGTAGCGGAAGCTAGGGAGACCCAGTACTTC. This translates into CASSYVAEARETQYF.

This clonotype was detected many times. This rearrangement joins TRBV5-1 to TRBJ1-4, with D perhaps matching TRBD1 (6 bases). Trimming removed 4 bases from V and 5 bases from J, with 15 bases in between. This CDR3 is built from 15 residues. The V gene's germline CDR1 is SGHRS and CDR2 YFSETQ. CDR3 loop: CASSITSGTNEKLFF. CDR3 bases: TGCGCCAGCAGCATAACGTCCGGGACAAATGAAAAACTGTTTTTT.

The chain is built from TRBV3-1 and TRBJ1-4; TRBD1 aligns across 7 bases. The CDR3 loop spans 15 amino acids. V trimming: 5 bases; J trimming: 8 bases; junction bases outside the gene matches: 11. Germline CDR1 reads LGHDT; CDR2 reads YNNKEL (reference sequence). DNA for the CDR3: TGTGCCAGCAGCGACAGGGTCGGGGCAAACGAAAAACTGTTTTTT. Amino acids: CASSDRVGANEKLFF.

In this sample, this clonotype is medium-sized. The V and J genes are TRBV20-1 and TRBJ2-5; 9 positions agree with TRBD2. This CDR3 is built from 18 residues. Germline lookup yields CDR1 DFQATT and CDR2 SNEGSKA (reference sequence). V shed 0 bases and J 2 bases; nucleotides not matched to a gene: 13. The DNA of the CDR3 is TGCAGTGCTAGAGATCCCCATTGGGGGAGCGGGGGGCAAGAGACCCAGTACTTC. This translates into CSARDPHWGSGGQETQYF.

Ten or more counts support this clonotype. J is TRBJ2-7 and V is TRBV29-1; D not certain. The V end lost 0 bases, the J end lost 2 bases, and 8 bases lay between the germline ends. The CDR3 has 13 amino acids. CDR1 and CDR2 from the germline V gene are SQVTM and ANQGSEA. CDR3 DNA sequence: TGCAGCGTTGAAGAGGGGATCACCTACGAGCAGTACTTC. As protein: CSVEEGITYEQYF.

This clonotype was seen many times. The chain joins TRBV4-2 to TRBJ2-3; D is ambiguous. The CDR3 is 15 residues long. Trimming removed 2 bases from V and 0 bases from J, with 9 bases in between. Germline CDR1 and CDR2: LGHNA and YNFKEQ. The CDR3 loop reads CASSQQTSSTDTQYF. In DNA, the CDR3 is TGTGCCAGCAGCCAACAAACGTCTAGCACAGATACGCAGTATTTT.

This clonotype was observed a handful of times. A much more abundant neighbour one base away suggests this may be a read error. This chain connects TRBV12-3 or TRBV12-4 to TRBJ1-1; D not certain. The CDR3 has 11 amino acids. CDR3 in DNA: TGTGACAGCAGTTTACGCACTGAAGCTTTCTTT. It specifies CDSSLRTEAFF.

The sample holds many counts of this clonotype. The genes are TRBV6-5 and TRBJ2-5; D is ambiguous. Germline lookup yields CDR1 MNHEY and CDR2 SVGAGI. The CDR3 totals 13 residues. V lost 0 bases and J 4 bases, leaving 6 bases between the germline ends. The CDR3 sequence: CASSYSTGETQYF. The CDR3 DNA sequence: TGTGCCAGCAGTTACTCGACGGGAGAGACCCAGTACTTC.

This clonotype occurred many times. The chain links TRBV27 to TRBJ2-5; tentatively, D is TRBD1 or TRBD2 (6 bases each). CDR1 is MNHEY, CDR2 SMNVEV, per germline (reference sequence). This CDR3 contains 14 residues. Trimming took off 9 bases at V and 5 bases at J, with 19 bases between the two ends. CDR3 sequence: CASSEGVGVETQYF. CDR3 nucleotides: TGTGCCAGTTCGGAGGGGGTTGGTGTGGAGACCCAGTACTTC.

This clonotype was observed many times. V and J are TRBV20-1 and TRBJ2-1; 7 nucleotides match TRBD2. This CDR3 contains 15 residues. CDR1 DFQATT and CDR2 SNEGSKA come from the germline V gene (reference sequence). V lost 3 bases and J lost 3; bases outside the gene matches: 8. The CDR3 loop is CSASPTSQDYNEQFF. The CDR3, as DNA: TGCAGTGCTAGTCCGACTAGCCAAGACTACAATGAGCAGTTCTTC.

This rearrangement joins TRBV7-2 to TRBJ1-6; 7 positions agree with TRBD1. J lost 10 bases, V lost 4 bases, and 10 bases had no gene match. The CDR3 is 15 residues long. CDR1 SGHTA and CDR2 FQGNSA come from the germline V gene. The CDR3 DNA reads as TGTGCCAGCAGCTCACACAGGGGTTGGGCCTCACCCCTCCACTTT. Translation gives CASSSHRGWASPLHF.

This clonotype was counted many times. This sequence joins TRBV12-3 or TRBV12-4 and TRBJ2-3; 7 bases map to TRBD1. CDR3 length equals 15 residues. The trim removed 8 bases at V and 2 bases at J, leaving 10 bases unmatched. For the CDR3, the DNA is TGTGCCAGCTGCCCCGGGACAGTCAACACAGATACGCAGTATTTT. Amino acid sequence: CASCPGTVNTDTQYF.

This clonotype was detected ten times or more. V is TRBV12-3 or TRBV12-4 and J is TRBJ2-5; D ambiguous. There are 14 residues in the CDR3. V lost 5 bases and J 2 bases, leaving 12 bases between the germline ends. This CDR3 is CASSPQGQQETQYF. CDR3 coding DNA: TGTGCCAGCAGTCCACAAGGGCAGCAAGAGACCCAGTACTTC.

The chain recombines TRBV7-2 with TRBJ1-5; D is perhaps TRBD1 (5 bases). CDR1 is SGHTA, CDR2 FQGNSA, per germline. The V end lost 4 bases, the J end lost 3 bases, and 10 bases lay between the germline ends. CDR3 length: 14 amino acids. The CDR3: CASSYQGLNQPQHF. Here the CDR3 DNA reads TGTGCCAGCAGCTATCAGGGACTCAATCAGCCCCAGCATTTT.